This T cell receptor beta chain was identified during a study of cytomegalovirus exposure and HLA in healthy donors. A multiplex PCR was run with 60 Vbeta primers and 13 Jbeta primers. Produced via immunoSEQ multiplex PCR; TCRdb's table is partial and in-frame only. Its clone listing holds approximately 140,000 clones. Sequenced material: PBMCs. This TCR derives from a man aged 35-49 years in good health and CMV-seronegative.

CDR3 nucleotide sequence: TGTGCCAGCAGCTTAGACAGGGGAAGTGAAGCTTTCTTT. Translating gives CASSLDRGSEAFF. The gene calls are TRBV7-2 and TRBJ1-1; TRBD1 matches 7 bases. V lost 1 base and J lost 7; bases outside the gene matches: 3. The CDR3 totals 13 residues. Germline CDR1 SGHTA, CDR2 FQGNSA. Full variable domain (rest looked up from reference TRBV7-2 and TRBJ1-1): GAGVSQSPSNKVTEKGKDVELRCDPISGHTALYWYRQSLGQGLEFLIYFQGNSAPDKSGLPSDRFSAERTGGSVSTLTIQRTQQEDSAVYLCASSLDRGSEAFFGQGTRLTVV.